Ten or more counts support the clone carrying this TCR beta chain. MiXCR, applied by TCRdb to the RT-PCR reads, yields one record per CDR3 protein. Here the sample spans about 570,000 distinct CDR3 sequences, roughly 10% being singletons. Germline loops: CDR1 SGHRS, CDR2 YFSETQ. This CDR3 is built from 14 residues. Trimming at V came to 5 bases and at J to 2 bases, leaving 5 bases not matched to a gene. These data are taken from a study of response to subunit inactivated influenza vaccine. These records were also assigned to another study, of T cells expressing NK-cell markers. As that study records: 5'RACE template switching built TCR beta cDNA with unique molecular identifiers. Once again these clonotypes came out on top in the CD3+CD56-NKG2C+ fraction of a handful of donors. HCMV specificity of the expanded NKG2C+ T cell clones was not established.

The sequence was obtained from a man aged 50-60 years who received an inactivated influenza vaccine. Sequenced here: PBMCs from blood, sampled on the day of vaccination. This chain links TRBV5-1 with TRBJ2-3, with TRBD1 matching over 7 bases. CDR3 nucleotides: TGCGCCAGCAGGGCCGGGACAGTCACAGATACGCAGTATTTT. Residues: CASRAGTVTDTQYF. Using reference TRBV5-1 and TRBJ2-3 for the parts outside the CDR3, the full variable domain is KAGVTQTPRYLIKTRGQQVTLSCSPISGHRSVSWYQQTPGQGLQFLFEYFSETQRNKGNFPGRFSGRQFSNSRSEMNVSTLELGDSALYLCASRAGTVTDTQYFGPGTRLTVL.